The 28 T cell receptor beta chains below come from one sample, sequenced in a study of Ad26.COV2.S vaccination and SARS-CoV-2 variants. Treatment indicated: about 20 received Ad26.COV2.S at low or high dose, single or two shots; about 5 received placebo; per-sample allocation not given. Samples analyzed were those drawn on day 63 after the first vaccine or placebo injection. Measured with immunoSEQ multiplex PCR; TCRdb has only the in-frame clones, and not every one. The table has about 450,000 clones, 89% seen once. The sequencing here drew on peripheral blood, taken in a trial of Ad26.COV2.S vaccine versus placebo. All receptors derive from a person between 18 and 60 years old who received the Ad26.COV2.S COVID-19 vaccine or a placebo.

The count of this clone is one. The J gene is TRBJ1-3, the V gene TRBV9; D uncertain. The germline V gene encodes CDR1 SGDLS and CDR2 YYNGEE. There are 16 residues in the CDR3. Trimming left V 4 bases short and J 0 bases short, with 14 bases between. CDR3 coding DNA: TGTGCCAGCAGCCTCCCCGGTCGGGGCTCTGGAAACACCATATATTTT. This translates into CASSLPGRGSGNTIYF.

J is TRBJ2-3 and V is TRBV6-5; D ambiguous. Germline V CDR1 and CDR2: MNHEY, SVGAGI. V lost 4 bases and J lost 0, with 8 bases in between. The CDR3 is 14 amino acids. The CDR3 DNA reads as TGTGCCAGCAGTTTCCACACTAGCACAGATACGCAGTATTTT. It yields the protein CASSFHTSTDTQYF.

CDR3 loop: CASSFLWDLAVNGYTF. DNA of the CDR3: TGTGCCAGCAGCTTCCTCTGGGACCTCGCAGTGAATGGCTACACCTTC. This chain connects TRBV21-1 to TRBJ1-2. TRBV21-1 has pseudogene status. The CDR3 spans 16 residues.

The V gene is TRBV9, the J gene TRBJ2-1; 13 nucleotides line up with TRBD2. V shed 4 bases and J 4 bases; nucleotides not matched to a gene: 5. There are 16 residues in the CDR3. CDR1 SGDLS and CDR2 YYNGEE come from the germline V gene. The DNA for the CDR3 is TGTGCCAGCAGCACTACTAGCGGGAGGGCGTACAATGAGCAGTTCTTC. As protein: CASSTTSGRAYNEQFF.

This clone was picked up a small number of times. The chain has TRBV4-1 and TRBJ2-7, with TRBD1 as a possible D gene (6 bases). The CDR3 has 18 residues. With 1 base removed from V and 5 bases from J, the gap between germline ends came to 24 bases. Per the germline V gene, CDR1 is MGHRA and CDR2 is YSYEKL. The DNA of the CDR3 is TGCGCCAGCAGCCAAGGGGCACACAGGGTGGGCCCTGGGAACGAGCAGTACTTC. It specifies CASSQGAHRVGPGNEQYF.

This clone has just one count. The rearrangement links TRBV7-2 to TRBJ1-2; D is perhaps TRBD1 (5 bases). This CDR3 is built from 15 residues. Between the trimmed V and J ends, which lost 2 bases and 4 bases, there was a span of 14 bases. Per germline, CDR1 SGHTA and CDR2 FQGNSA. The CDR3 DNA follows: TGTGCCAGCAGCTTAATGCAGGTGACAGCCTATGGCTACACCTTC. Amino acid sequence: CASSLMQVTAYGYTF.

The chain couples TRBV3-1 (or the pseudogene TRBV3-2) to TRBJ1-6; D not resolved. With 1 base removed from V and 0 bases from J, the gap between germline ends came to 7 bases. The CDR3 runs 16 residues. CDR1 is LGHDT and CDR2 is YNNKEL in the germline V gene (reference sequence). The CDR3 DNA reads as TGTGCCAGCAGCCAAGGCGTGAGCTCCTATAATTCACCCCTCCACTTT. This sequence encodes CASSQGVSSYNSPLHF.

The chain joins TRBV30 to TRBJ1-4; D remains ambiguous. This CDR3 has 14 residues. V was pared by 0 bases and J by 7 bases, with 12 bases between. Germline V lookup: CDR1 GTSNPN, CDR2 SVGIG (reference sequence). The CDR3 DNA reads TGTGCCTGGAGTGTAGGTGGGAGCCGTGAAAAACTGTTTTTT. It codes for CAWSVGGSREKLFF.

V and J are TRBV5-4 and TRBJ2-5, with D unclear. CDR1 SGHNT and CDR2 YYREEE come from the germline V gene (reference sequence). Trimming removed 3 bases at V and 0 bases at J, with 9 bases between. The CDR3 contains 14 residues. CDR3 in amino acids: CASSSTAYQETQYF. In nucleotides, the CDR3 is TGTGCCAGCAGCTCTACAGCGTACCAAGAGACCCAGTACTTC.

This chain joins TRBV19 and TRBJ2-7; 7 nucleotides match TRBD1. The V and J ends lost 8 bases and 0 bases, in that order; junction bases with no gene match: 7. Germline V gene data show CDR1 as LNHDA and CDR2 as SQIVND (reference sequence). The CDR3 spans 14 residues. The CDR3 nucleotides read TGTGCCAGTGGACTGACAGGGAGCTCCTACGAGCAGTACTTC. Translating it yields CASGLTGSSYEQYF.

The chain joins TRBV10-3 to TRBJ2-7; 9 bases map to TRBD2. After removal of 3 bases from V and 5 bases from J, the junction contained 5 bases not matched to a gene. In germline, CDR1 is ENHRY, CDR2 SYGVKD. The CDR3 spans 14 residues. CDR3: CAISDMGLANEQYV. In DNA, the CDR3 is TGTGCCATCAGTGATATGGGACTAGCAAACGAGCAGTACGTC.

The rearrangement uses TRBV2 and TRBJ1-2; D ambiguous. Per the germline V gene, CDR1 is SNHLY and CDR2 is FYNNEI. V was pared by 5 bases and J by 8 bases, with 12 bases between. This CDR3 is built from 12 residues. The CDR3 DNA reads TGTGCCAGCAGTCGTATCCGGGCGGGCTACACCTTC. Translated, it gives CASSRIRAGYTF.

In DNA form, the CDR3 reads TGTGCCAGCAGCCTCACGGGGAGGGGTGGCTACACCTTC. Amino acid sequence: CASSLTGRGGYTF. V and J are TRBV6-5 and TRBJ1-2, with D tentatively TRBD1 (5 bases). There are 13 residues in the CDR3. CDR1 MNHEY and CDR2 SVGAGI come from the germline V gene. The V end lost 6 bases, the J end lost 7 bases, and 15 bases lay between the germline ends.

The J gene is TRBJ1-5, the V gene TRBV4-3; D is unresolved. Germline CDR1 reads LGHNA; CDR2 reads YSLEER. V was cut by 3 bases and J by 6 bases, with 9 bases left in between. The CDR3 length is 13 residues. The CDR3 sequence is CASSHRSGQPQHF. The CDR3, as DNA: TGCGCCAGCAGCCACCGGTCCGGTCAGCCCCAGCATTTT.

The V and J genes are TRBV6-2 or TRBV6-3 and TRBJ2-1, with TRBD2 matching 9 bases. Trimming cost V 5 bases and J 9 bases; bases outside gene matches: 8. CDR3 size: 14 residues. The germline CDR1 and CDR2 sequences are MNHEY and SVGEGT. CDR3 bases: TGTGCCAGCAGTGTCGGGACTAGCTGGTCTGAGCAGTTCTTC. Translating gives CASSVGTSWSEQFF.

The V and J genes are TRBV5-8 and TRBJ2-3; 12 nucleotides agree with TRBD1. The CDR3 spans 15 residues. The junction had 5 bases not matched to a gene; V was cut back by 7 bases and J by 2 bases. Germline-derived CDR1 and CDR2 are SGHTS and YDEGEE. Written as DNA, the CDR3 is TGTGCCAGCGGCCGGGGACAGGGGGCCACAGATACGCAGTATTTT. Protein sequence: CASGRGQGATDTQYF.

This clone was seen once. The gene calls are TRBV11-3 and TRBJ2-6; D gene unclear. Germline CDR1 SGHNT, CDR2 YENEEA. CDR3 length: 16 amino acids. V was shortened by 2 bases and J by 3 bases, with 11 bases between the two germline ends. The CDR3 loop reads CASSLRHGGGANVLTF. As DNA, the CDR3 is TGTGCCAGCAGCTTACGACACGGTGGTGGGGCCAACGTCCTGACTTTC.

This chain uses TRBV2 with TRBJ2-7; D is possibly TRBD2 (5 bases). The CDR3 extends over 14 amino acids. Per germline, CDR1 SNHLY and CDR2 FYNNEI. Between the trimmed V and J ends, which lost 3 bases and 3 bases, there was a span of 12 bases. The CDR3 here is CASSDQGGDYEQYV. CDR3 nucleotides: TGTGCCAGCAGTGATCAAGGAGGCGACTACGAGCAGTACGTC.

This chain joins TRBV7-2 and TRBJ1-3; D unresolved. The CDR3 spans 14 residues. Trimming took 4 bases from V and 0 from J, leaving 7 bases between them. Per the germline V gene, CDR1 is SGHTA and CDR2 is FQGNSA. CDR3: CASSSGVSGNTIYF. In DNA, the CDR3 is TGTGCCAGCAGCTCTGGGGTCTCTGGAAACACCATATATTTT.

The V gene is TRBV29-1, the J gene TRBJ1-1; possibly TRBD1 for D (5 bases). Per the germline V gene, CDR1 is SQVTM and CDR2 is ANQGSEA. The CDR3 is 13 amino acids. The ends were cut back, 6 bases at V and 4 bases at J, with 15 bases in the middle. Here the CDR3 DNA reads TGCAGCGTCCCGGGGGGACGGATCACTGAAGCTTTCTTT. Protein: CSVPGGRITEAFF.

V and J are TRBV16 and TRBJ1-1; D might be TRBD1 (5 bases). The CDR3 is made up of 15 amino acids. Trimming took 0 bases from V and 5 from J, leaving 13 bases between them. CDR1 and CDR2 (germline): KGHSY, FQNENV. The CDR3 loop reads CASSQSSRAGTEAFF. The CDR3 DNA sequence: TGTGCCAGCAGCCAATCGTCCAGGGCGGGGACTGAAGCTTTCTTT.

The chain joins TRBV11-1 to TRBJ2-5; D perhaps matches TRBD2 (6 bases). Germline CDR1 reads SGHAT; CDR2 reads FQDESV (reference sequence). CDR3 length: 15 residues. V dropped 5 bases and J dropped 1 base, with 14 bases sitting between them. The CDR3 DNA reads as TGTGCCAGCAGCACCCTTACTAGCCCCCAAGAGACCCAGTACTTC. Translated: CASSTLTSPQETQYF.

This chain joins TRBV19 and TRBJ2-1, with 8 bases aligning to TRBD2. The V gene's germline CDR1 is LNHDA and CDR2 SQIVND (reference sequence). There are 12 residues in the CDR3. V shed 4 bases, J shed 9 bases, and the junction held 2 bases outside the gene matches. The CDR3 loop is CASSRGLGEQFF. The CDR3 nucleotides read TGTGCCAGTAGTAGGGGACTAGGTGAGCAGTTCTTC.

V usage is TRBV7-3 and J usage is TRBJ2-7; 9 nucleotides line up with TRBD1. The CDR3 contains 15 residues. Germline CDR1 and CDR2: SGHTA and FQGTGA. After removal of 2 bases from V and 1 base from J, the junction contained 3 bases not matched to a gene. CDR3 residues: CASSLFGTGSYEQYF. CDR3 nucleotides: TGTGCCAGCAGCTTATTCGGGACAGGGTCCTACGAGCAGTACTTC.

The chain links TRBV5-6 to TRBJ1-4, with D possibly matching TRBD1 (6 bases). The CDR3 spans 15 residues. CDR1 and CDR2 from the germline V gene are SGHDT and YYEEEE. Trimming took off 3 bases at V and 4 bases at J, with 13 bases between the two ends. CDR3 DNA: TGTGCCAGCAGCTCGCGACAGGCTAATAATGAAAAACTGTTTTTT. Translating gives CASSSRQANNEKLFF.

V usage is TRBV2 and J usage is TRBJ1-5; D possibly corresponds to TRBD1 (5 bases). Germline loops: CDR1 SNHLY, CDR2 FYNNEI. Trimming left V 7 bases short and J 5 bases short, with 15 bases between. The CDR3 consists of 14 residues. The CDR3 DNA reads TGTGCCAGCATCCTACACGGAGGGGATCAGCCCCAGCATTTT. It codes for CASILHGGDQPQHF.

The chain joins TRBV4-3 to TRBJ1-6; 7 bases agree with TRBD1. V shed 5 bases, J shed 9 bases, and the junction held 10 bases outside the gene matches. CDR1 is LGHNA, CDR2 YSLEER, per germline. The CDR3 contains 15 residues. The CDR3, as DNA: TGCGCCAGCAGCTACACGACAGGGCTGGGTTCACCCCTCCACTTT. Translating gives CASSYTTGLGSPLHF.

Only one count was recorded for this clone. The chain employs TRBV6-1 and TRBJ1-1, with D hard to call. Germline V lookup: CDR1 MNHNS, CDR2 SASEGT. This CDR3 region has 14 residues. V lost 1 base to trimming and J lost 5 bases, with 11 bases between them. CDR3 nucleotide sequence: TGTGCCAGCAGTGAAGGGTTTTTAGTAACTGAAGCTTTCTTT. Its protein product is CASSEGFLVTEAFF.